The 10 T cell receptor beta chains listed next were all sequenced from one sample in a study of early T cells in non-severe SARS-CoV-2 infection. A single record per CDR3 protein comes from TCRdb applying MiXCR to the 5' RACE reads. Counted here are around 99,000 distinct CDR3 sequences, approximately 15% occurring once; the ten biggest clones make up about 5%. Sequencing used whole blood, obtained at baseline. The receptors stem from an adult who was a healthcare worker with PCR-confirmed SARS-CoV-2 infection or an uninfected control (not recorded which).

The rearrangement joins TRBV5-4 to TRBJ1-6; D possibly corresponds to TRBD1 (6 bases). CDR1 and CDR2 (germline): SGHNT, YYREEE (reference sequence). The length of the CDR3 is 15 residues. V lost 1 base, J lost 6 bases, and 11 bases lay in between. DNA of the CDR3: TGTGCCAGCAGCTTGTACGGGACAAGTAATTCACCCCTCCACTTT. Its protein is CASSLYGTSNSPLHF.

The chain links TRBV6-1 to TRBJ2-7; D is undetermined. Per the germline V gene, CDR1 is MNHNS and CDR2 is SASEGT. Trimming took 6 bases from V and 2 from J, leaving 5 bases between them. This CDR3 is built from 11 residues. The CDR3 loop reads CASRATYEQYF. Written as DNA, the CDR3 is TGTGCCAGCAGGGCGACCTACGAGCAGTACTTC.

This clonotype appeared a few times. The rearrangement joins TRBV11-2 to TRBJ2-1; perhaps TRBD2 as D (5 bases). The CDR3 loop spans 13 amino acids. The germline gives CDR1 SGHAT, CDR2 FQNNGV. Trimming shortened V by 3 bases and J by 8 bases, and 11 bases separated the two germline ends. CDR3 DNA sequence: TGTGCCAGCAGCTTTACATTGAGGGATGAGCAGTTCTTC. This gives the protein CASSFTLRDEQFF.

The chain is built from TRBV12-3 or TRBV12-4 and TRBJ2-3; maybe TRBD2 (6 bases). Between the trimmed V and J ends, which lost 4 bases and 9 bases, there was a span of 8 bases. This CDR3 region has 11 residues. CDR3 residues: CASSWGETQYF. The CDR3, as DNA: TGTGCCAGCAGTTGGGGGGAGACGCAGTATTTT.

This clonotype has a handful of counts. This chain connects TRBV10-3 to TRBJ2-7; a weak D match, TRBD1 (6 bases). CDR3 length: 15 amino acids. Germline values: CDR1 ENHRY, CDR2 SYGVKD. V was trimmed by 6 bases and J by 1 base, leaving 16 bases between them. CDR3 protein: CAISPIRGKSYEQYF. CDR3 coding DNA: TGTGCCATCAGCCCGATCAGGGGAAAGTCCTACGAGCAGTACTTC.

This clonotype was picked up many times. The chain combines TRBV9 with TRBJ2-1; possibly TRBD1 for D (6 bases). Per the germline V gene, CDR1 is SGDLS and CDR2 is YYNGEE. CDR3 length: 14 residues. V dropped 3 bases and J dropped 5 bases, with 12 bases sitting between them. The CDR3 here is CASSAGQSHNEQFF. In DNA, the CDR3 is TGTGCCAGCAGCGCGGGACAATCCCACAATGAGCAGTTCTTC.

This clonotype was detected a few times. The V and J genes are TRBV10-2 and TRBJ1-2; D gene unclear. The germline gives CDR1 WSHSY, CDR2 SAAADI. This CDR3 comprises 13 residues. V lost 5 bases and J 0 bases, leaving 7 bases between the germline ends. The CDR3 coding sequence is TGCGCCAGCAGTACAGCCTCTAACTATGGCTACACCTTC. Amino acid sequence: CASSTASNYGYTF.

The CDR3 spells CASSLNRYSYEQYF. In DNA, the CDR3 is TGTGCCAGCAGCTTAAATAGGTACTCCTACGAGCAGTACTTC. This rearrangement joins TRBV7-6 to TRBJ2-7; D is unclear. The length of the CDR3 is 14 residues. CDR1 and CDR2 (germline): SGHVS, FNYEAQ. Trimming took 2 bases from V and 0 from J, leaving 8 bases between them.

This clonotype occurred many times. The CDR3 coding sequence is TGTGCCAGCAGTAAAGGTCCGAATCAGCCCCAGCATTTT. It translates to CASSKGPNQPQHF. The genes are TRBV2 and TRBJ1-5; D remains unclear. This CDR3 spans 13 amino acids. Trimming left V 5 bases short and J 4 bases short, with 9 bases between. The germline gives CDR1 SNHLY, CDR2 FYNNEI.

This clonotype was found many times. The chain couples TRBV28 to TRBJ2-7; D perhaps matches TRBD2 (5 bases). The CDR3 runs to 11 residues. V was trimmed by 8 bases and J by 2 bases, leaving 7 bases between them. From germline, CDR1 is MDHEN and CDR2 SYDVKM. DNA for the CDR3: TGTGCCAGCTCCGGGACCTACGAGCAGTACTTC. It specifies CASSGTYEQYF.